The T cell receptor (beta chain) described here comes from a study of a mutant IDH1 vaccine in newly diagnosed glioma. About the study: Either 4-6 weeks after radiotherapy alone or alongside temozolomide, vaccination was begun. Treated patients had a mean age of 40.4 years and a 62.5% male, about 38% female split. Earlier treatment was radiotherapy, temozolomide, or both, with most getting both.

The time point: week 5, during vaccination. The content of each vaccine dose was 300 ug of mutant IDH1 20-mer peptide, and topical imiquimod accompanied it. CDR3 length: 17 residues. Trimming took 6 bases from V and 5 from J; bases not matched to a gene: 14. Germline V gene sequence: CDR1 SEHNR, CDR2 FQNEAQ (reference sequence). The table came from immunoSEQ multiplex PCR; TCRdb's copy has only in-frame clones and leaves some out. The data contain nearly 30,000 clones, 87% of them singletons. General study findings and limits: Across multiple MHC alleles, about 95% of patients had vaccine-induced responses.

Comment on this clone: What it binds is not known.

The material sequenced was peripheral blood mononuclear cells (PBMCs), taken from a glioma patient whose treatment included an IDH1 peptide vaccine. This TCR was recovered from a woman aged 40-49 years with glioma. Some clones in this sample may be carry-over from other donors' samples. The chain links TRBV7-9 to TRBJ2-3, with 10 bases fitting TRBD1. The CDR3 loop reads CASSLRGGQGTRDTQYF. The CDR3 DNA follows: TGTGCCAGCAGTCTTAGGGGGGGACAGGGGACACGAGATACGCAGTATTTT.